Listed here are 22 T cell receptor beta chains from one sample, sequenced in a study of early T cells in non-severe SARS-CoV-2 infection. TCRdb ran MiXCR on the 5' RACE reads and lists one entry per CDR3 protein. This table holds tens of thousands of distinct CDR3 sequences, 5% to 6.5% found once. The source material was whole blood. These receptors all stem from an adult who was a healthcare worker with PCR-confirmed SARS-CoV-2 infection or an uninfected control (not recorded which).

The chain employs TRBV10-3 and TRBJ2-1; 12 nucleotides line up with TRBD1. This CDR3 comprises 14 residues. Germline assignment: CDR1 ENHRY and CDR2 SYGVKD. With V trimmed by 7 bases and J by 8 bases, 6 bases remained unmatched. For the CDR3, the DNA is TGTGCCATCAAGGGACAGGGGGCTAACTATGAGCAGTTCTTC. It translates to CAIKGQGANYEQFF.

This clonotype occurred many times. This chain joins TRBV27 and TRBJ2-2; D is possibly TRBD1 or TRBD2 (5 bases each). The germline gives CDR1 MNHEY, CDR2 SMNVEV (reference sequence). V dropped 3 bases and J dropped 6 bases, with 8 bases sitting between them. This CDR3 has 13 amino acids. This CDR3 reads CASSFRGAGELFF. CDR3 DNA: TGTGCCAGCAGTTTTCGAGGGGCCGGGGAGCTGTTTTTT.

The chain employs TRBV7-6 and TRBJ2-3, with 7 positions matching TRBD2. The ends lost 8 bases at V and 6 bases at J; junction bases unmatched: 17. The CDR3 totals 16 residues. CDR1 and CDR2 from the germline V gene are SGHVS and FNYEAQ. The CDR3 sequence is CASGPILAVREDTQYF. The CDR3 DNA follows: TGTGCCAGCGGCCCCATCCTAGCGGTACGCGAGGATACGCAGTATTTT.

This clonotype occurred a few times. This chain uses TRBV9 with TRBJ2-4; D may be TRBD1 (6 bases). Germline CDR1 SGDLS, CDR2 YYNGEE. CDR3 length equals 15 residues. Trimming took 4 bases from V and 1 from J, leaving 12 bases between them. The CDR3 DNA reads TGTGCCAGCAGCACGGACCAGGGGGCCAAAAACATTCAGTACTTC. Amino acid sequence: CASSTDQGAKNIQYF.

The V gene is TRBV28, the J gene TRBJ2-3, with D hard to call. Trimming took off 3 bases at V and 6 bases at J, with 10 bases between the two ends. Germline V CDR1 and CDR2: MDHEN, SYDVKM. CDR3 size: 13 residues. The CDR3 DNA reads TGTGCCAGCAGTTTGATAAGAAGGGATACGCAGTATTTT. Translated: CASSLIRRDTQYF.

The table lists this clonotype with many counts. This chain's CDR3 is CSATGQGGEQFF. CDR3 DNA sequence: TGCAGTGCTACGGGACAGGGCGGCGAGCAGTTCTTC. The chain uses TRBV20-1 and TRBJ2-1, with 9 bases fitting TRBD1. V lost 4 bases to trimming and J lost 10 bases; unmatched junction nucleotides: 5. From germline, CDR1 is DFQATT and CDR2 SNEGSKA (reference sequence). This CDR3 comprises 12 residues.

V is TRBV6-6 and J is TRBJ2-1, with D possibly being TRBD1 or TRBD2 (5 bases each). Germline CDR1 is MNHNY and CDR2 is SVGAGI (reference sequence). Trimming pared 9 bases from V and 7 bases from J, leaving 19 bases between. This CDR3 is 14 amino acids long. The CDR3 sequence: CASGNSDRLNEQFF. CDR3 DNA sequence: TGTGCCAGTGGGAATAGTGACAGACTAAATGAGCAGTTCTTC.

At least ten counts were recorded for this clonotype. V and J are TRBV2 and TRBJ2-1; D might be TRBD2 (5 bases). CDR1 and CDR2 from the germline V gene are SNHLY and FYNNEI. The CDR3 runs 12 residues. V was clipped by 5 bases and J by 6 bases, with 8 bases between them. The CDR3 DNA sequence: TGTGCCAGCAGTATCGGGGTCAATGAGCAGTTCTTC. It specifies CASSIGVNEQFF.

The sample holds many counts of this clonotype. The chain carries TRBV28 and TRBJ1-4, with a possible D match to TRBD1 (5 bases). Germline CDR1 is MDHEN and CDR2 is SYDVKM. CDR3 size: 13 residues. V gave up 2 bases and J gave up 14 bases, with 15 bases separating them. The CDR3 loop is CASSLGGRGRLFF. As DNA, the CDR3 is TGTGCCAGCAGTTTAGGGGGACGGGGCAGGCTGTTTTTT. Full variable domain (remainder filled in from reference TRBV28 and TRBJ1-4): DVKVTQSSRYLVKRTGEKVFLECVQDMDHENMFWYRQDPGLGLRLIYFSYDVKMKEKGDIPEGYSVSREKKERFSLILESASTNQTSMYLCASSLGGRGRLFFGSGTQLSVL.

There are many counts of this clonotype. The V call is TRBV11-2, the J call TRBJ1-2; TRBD1 might be the D (6 bases). The CDR3 contains 13 residues. Germline V gene sequence: CDR1 SGHAT, CDR2 FQNNGV. V lost 2 bases and J 4 bases, leaving 8 bases between the germline ends. DNA of the CDR3: TGTGCCAGCAGCTTATCACAGGGCTATGGCTACACCTTC. As protein: CASSLSQGYGYTF.

This clonotype was counted many times. V and J are TRBV27 and TRBJ2-3; TRBD2 agrees at 9 bases. Per the germline V gene, CDR1 is MNHEY and CDR2 is SMNVEV (reference sequence). The CDR3 contains 17 residues. The ends lost 6 bases at V and 3 bases at J; junction bases unmatched: 13. The chain's CDR3 is CASSPGRLAAPTDTQYF. DNA of the CDR3: TGTGCCAGCAGCCCCGGTCGACTAGCGGCTCCGACAGATACGCAGTATTTT.

This clonotype has at least ten counts. The genes are TRBV29-1 and TRBJ2-2, with D maybe TRBD2 (5 bases). The germline V and J ends were trimmed by 4 bases and 2 bases, with 14 bases remaining between them. The CDR3 spans 15 residues. Germline loops: CDR1 SQVTM, CDR2 ANQGSEA. The CDR3 coding sequence is TGCAGCGTTGTCGAGGGTCAGATTAACACCGGGGAGCTGTTTTTT. As protein: CSVVEGQINTGELFF.

This clonotype was found many times. V gene TRBV6-5 combines with J gene TRBJ2-1; possible D gene TRBD1, 6 bases. The V gene lost 2 bases and the J gene lost 7 bases, with 21 bases spanning the gap. The germline gives CDR1 MNHEY, CDR2 SVGAGI. The CDR3 consists of 17 residues. CDR3 sequence (DNA): TGTGCCAGCAGTTACCTTCGCGGCAGGGGAGTAGGTAATGAGCAGTTCTTC. Translated, it gives CASSYLRGRGVGNEQFF.

As DNA, the CDR3 is TGTGCCAGCAGCCTAGAGAACTACAATGAGCAGTTCTTC. Protein sequence: CASSLENYNEQFF. The V gene is TRBV7-9, the J gene TRBJ2-1; D uncertain. The V gene lost 5 bases and the J gene lost 3 bases, with 8 bases spanning the gap. Germline CDR1 SEHNR, CDR2 FQNEAQ (reference sequence). The CDR3 runs 13 residues.

This clonotype was detected ten times or more. This CDR3 reads CASSQASRSPNSPLHF. As DNA, the CDR3 is TGCGCCAGCAGCCAAGCGTCGCGGAGTCCGAATTCACCCCTCCACTTT. The J gene is TRBJ1-6, the V gene TRBV4-3; the D is unclear. The CDR3 extends over 16 amino acids. Trimming pared 1 base from V and 7 bases from J, leaving 14 bases between. Germline V gene data show CDR1 as LGHNA and CDR2 as YSLEER.

CDR3 region: CASSLHSYYEQYF. The CDR3 nucleotides are TGTGCCAGCAGCTTACATTCATATTACGAGCAGTACTTC. The V gene is TRBV7-6, the J gene TRBJ2-7, with D hard to call. Germline assignment: CDR1 SGHVS and CDR2 FNYEAQ. V lost 2 bases, J lost 4 bases, and 9 bases lay in between. This CDR3 is 13 amino acids long.

The chain has TRBV3-1 and TRBJ1-6; 7 bases align to TRBD1. V was clipped by 1 base and J by 7 bases; unmatched bases: 7. CDR1 and CDR2 from the germline V gene are LGHDT and YNNKEL (reference sequence). This CDR3 is built from 16 residues. CDR3 nucleotides: TGTGCCAGCAGCCAAGGTGGGACAGCATCAAATTCACCCCTCCACTTT. Its translation: CASSQGGTASNSPLHF.

J is TRBJ1-6 and V is TRBV12-3 or TRBV12-4; D ambiguous. The length of the CDR3 is 15 residues. V lost 3 bases and J 0 bases, leaving 6 bases between the germline ends. CDR3 protein: CASSFRSSYNSPLHF. The CDR3 coding sequence is TGTGCCAGCAGTTTTCGGAGCTCCTATAATTCACCCCTCCACTTT.

The chain employs TRBV20-1 and TRBJ2-7; D not resolved. Trimming pared 6 bases from V and 2 bases from J, leaving 17 bases between. The CDR3 runs 14 residues. Germline CDR1 reads DFQATT; CDR2 reads SNEGSKA (reference sequence). This CDR3 is CSAPFSALAYEQYF. The CDR3 bases are TGCAGTGCCCCGTTCTCCGCACTCGCCTACGAGCAGTACTTC.

The CDR3 loop reads CASSLDRGFNQPQHF. CDR3 bases: TGTGCCAGCAGCTTGGACAGGGGTTTCAATCAGCCCCAGCATTTT. This chain uses TRBV5-4 with TRBJ1-5; 7 positions match TRBD1. This CDR3 region has 15 residues. CDR1 is SGHNT and CDR2 is YYREEE in the germline V gene (reference sequence). The V gene end was trimmed by 0 bases and the J gene end by 3 bases; junction bases not matched to a gene: 3.

This clonotype has ten or more counts. The CDR3 sequence: CASSLGGSNSPLHF. The DNA for the CDR3 is TGTGCCAGCAGTTTAGGCGGTTCTAATTCACCCCTCCACTTT. V gene TRBV28 combines with J gene TRBJ1-6; no definite D call. The CDR3 covers 14 residues. From germline, CDR1 is MDHEN and CDR2 SYDVKM. V lost 2 bases to trimming and J lost 6 bases, with 8 bases between them.

This clonotype was counted ten times or more. V gene TRBV21-1 combines with J gene TRBJ2-5; TRBD1 is the table's D call and was not checked against the DNA. TRBV21-1 corresponds to a pseudogene. The CDR3 runs 14 residues. This CDR3 is CASRMTLQGETQYF. CDR3 nucleotide sequence: TGTGCCAGCAGGATGACACTTCAGGGAGAGACCCAGTACTTC.